Following are 4 T cell receptor beta chains from one sample sequenced in a study of T cells in Graves' hyperthyroidism and ophthalmopathy. Template material for amplifying TCR beta CDR3 regions consisted of RNA transcripts. TCR CDR3 underwent first-round RT-PCR with the HTBI primer set. MiXCR, applied by TCRdb to the multiplex PCR reads, yields one record per CDR3 protein. Here the sample spans roughly 510,000 distinct CDR3 sequences, 20% being singletons. Sequences were obtained from blood. Every receptor here comes from a man aged 18 to 30 with Graves' hyperthyroidism.

There are many counts of this clonotype. The chain is built from TRBV20-1 and TRBJ1-1; the D is unclear. The V gene lost 2 bases and the J gene lost 0 bases, with 7 bases spanning the gap. The germline CDR1 and CDR2 sequences are DFQATT and SNEGSKA (reference sequence). The CDR3 spans 13 residues. The CDR3 region is CSARTPMNTEAFF. DNA of the CDR3: TGCAGTGCTAGAACACCTATGAACACTGAAGCTTTCTTT.

The chain employs TRBV2 and TRBJ1-1; D is perhaps TRBD1 (5 bases). Germline V CDR1 and CDR2: SNHLY, FYNNEI. V was trimmed by 6 bases and J by 8 bases, leaving 16 bases between them. CDR3 size: 13 residues. The CDR3 sequence: CASRVDGHMEAFF. The CDR3, as DNA: TGTGCCAGCAGGGTTGATGGACACATGGAAGCTTTCTTT.

Note on this clonotype: Given a much more abundant clone one base away, this may be a read error. This CDR3 is missing its conserved last phenylalanine or tryptophan, likely due to a read error. Written as DNA, the CDR3 is TGTGCCAGCAGCCCACGGACTAGAGAAGAGACCCAGTACCTC. Encoded protein: CASSPRTREETQYL. The V and J genes are TRBV3-1 and TRBJ2-5; 7 bases are a match to TRBD2. Germline lookup yields CDR1 LGHDT and CDR2 YNNKEL (reference sequence). This CDR3 has 14 residues. V was clipped by 4 bases and J by 3 bases; unmatched bases: 5.

This clonotype was recorded a few times. The chain joins TRBV3-1 to TRBJ1-2; D is perhaps TRBD1 (6 bases). V was cut by 0 bases and J by 4 bases, with 9 bases left in between. The CDR3 spans 14 residues. Germline CDR1 LGHDT, CDR2 YNNKEL (reference sequence). In DNA, the CDR3 is TGTGCCAGCAGCCAAGAGACAGGTCTCTATGGCTACACCTTC. Amino acid sequence: CASSQETGLYGYTF.